Listed below are T cell receptor beta chains from one sample, sequenced in a study of cytomegalovirus exposure and HLA in healthy donors. The assay was immunoSEQ multiplex PCR, and TCRdb's table has in-frame clones only and misses some. The sample contains under 200,000 clones, about 64% of which appear only once. Sequenced: PBMCs. All receptors derive from a man aged 45-65 years in good health and CMV-seronegative. Both conserved end residues are part of each CDR3. D genes are given only for firm matches. Only some rows state a clone size, as once, few, many or a class for expanded clones.

-	TRBV5-6	TRBJ1-5	TRBD1	CASSLRGGLQPQHF	TGTGCCAGCAGCTTGAGAGGGGGCCTTCAGCCCCAGCATTTT
few	TRBV13	TRBJ1-1	TRBD1	CASLKGTGNLNTEAFF	TGTGCCAGCCTTAAGGGGACAGGGAATTTGAACACTGAAGCTTTCTTT
-	TRBV19	TRBJ2-3	-	CASSMGAGLTDTQYF	TGTGCCAGTAGTATGGGGGCAGGGCTCACAGATACGCAGTATTTT
-	TRBV27	TRBJ1-1	TRBD1	CASSRYPTGWMTEAFF	TGTGCCAGCAGCCGATACCCGACAGGGTGGATGACTGAAGCTTTCTTT
-	TRBV28	TRBJ1-5	-	CASSLQGPGQPQHF	TGTGCCAGCAGCCTACAGGGCCCAGGTCAGCCCCAGCATTTT
-	TRBV28	TRBJ1-2	TRBD1	CASSRGGTGGIYGYTF	TGTGCCAGCAGTCGGGGAGGGACAGGGGGCATCTATGGCTACACCTTC
-	TRBV28	TRBJ2-5	TRBD2	CASSLLLAGGQETQYF	TGTGCCAGCAGTTTACTCCTAGCGGGGGGGCAAGAGACCCAGTACTTC
-	TRBV29-1	TRBJ2-7	TRBD1	CSVLRDRDYEQYF	TGCAGCGTCCTCCGGGACAGGGATTACGAGCAGTACTTC
-	TRBV11-2	TRBJ2-3	-	CASSLRGRADTQYF	TGTGCCAGCAGCTTGAGGGGGAGGGCAGATACGCAGTATTTT
-	TRBV11-2	TRBJ1-6	-	CASSLDVRGLSSSYNSPLHF	TGTGCCAGCAGCTTAGACGTTCGCGGTCTGAGTAGCTCCTATAATTCACCCCTCCACTTT
-	TRBV10-2	TRBJ1-6	-	CASTGGTGNSPLHF	TGCGCCAGCACTGGGGGAACAGGGAATTCACCCCTCCACTTT
few	TRBV6-1	TRBJ2-2	TRBD1	CAGRDRGYTGELFF	TGTGCCGGCCGGGACAGGGGATACACCGGGGAGCTGTTTTTT
few	TRBV18	TRBJ1-4	-	CASSGREGEKLFF	TGTGCCAGCTCCGGAAGGGAGGGTGAAAAACTGTTTTTT
-	TRBV6-4	TRBJ1-2	-	CASRPIPGYGYTF	TGTGCCAGCAGACCTATCCCCGGCTATGGCTACACCTTC
-	TRBV11-2	TRBJ1-2	TRBD1	CASSVQFQGAGYTF	TGTGCCAGCAGCGTCCAATTTCAGGGGGCTGGCTACACCTTC
-	TRBV6-1	TRBJ1-2	TRBD1	CASSDWTGPNYGYTF	TGTGCCAGCAGTGATTGGACAGGCCCAAACTATGGCTACACCTTC
-	TRBV7-9	TRBJ2-1	-	CASSRVRSSYNEQFF	TGTGCCAGCAGCCGTGTAAGGAGCTCCTACAATGAGCAGTTCTTC
once	TRBV4-2	TRBJ2-7	TRBD2	CASSLSLAGGRNEQYF	TGTGCCAGCAGCCTTTCCCTAGCGGGGGGGCGAAACGAGCAGTACTTC
-	TRBV6-4	TRBJ1-2	-	CASAETGWGYGYTF	TGTGCCAGCGCCGAAACAGGTTGGGGCTATGGCTACACCTTC
-	TRBV11-3	TRBJ2-7	TRBD1	CASSPGQGVEQYF	TGTGCCAGCAGCCCTGGACAGGGGGTCGAGCAGTACTTC
-	TRBV7-9	TRBJ2-2	-	CASSPPWAANTGELFF	TGTGCCAGCAGCCCCCCGTGGGCCGCGAACACCGGGGAGCTGTTTTTT
-	TRBV7-3	TRBJ2-1	TRBD2	CASSEEGTSSYNEQFF	TGTGCCAGCAGCGAAGAAGGGACTAGCTCCTACAATGAGCAGTTCTTC
few	TRBV10-3	TRBJ1-1	TRBD1	CAITRQGSNTEAFF	TGTGCCATCACCAGACAGGGGTCGAACACTGAAGCTTTCTTT
-	TRBV7-9	TRBJ1-2	TRBD1	CASSETGANYGYTF	TGTGCCAGCAGTGAGACAGGGGCGAACTATGGCTACACCTTC
-	TRBV6-6	TRBJ1-2	TRBD1	CASSPGTGGRLGYTF	TGTGCCAGCAGCCCGGGGACAGGGGGCCGGCTGGGCTACACCTTC
-	TRBV6-5	TRBJ1-5	-	CASRPGLGNQPQHF	TGTGCCAGCAGGCCCGGGTTGGGCAATCAGCCCCAGCATTTT
once	TRBV11-2	TRBJ2-5	TRBD1	CASSRDRGLETQYF	TGTGCCAGCAGCCGGGACAGGGGGCTGGAGACCCAGTACTTC
few	TRBV27	TRBJ2-5	-	CASSLLRQETQYF	TGTGCCAGCAGTTTACTCAGGCAAGAGACCCAGTACTTC
-	TRBV5-1	TRBJ1-1	TRBD1	CASSRDRNTEAFF	TGCGCCAGCAGCCGGGACAGGAACACTGAAGCTTTCTTT
few	TRBV28	TRBJ1-3	TRBD1	CASRRQGIVSGNTIYF	TGTGCCAGCAGGAGACAGGGCATTGTCTCTGGAAACACCATATATTTT
-	TRBV5-1	TRBJ2-3	-	CASSPRGNTQYF	TGCGCCAGCAGCCCTAGGGGAAATACGCAGTATTTT
-	TRBV5-1	TRBJ1-6	-	CASSLVQPGENSPLHF	TGCGCCAGCAGCTTGGTCCAGCCTGGGGAGAATTCACCCCTCCACTTT
-	TRBV5-1	TRBJ1-1	TRBD1	CASSLITGGVIGGTEAFF	TGCGCCAGCAGCTTGATTACAGGGGGCGTAATAGGGGGTACTGAAGCTTTCTTT
once	TRBV7-7	TRBJ2-2	-	CASSALVFGELFF	TGTGCCAGCAGCGCATTAGTTTTCGGGGAGCTGTTTTTT
few	TRBV6-6	TRBJ2-7	-	CASSYRDSSYEQYF	TGTGCCAGCAGTTATCGGGACTCCTCCTACGAGCAGTACTTC
-	TRBV7-9	TRBJ2-5	-	CASSLVVAAETQYF	TGTGCCAGCAGCTTAGTGGTAGCAGCAGAGACCCAGTACTTC
few	TRBV5-1	TRBJ1-3	-	CASSEGGYGNTIYF	TGCGCCAGCAGCGAAGGCGGCTATGGAAACACCATATATTTT
-	TRBV19	TRBJ2-3	TRBD2	CASSPRTSGVGTDTQYF	TGTGCCAGTAGTCCGAGGACTAGCGGAGTTGGGACAGATACGCAGTATTTT
-	TRBV7-9	TRBJ2-3	TRBD2	CASSDLAGGHTDTQYF	TGTGCCAGCAGCGATCTAGCGGGGGGGCACACAGATACGCAGTATTTT
-	TRBV28	TRBJ1-2	TRBD1	CASIDRGRAYGYTF	TGTGCCAGCATTGACAGGGGGCGCGCCTATGGCTACACCTTC
-	TRBV25-1	TRBJ2-7	-	CASSPKQGPLDEQYF	TGTGCCAGCAGCCCAAAACAGGGACCCCTTGACGAGCAGTACTTC
-	TRBV7-9	TRBJ2-1	TRBD2	CASSFSGAGGSYNEQFF	TGTGCCAGCAGTTTCTCGGGAGCGGGGGGGTCGTACAATGAGCAGTTCTTC
-	TRBV19	TRBJ2-5	-	CASSKTSDETQYF	TGTGCCAGTAGCAAGACTAGTGACGAGACCCAGTACTTC
few	TRBV5-1	TRBJ2-3	TRBD2	CASSVGRGGTDTQYF	TGCGCCAGCAGCGTGGGGCGGGGGGGCACAGATACGCAGTATTTT
-	TRBV27	TRBJ2-6	-	CASSSSTVSGANVLTF	TGTGCCAGCAGTTCCTCGACAGTCTCTGGGGCCAACGTCCTGACTTTC
-	TRBV4-1	TRBJ1-1	TRBD1	CASSREGQTSDTEAFF	TGCGCCAGCAGCCGAGAGGGACAGACATCGGACACTGAAGCTTTCTTT
-	TRBV20-1	TRBJ2-3	-	CSAIGADTQYF	TGCAGTGCTATAGGAGCAGATACGCAGTATTTT
few	TRBV10-3	TRBJ2-7	-	CAISESAAPYEQYF	TGTGCCATCAGTGAGTCAGCGGCACCCTACGAGCAGTACTTC
-	TRBV19	TRBJ2-2	-	CASLRGTQSTGELFF	TGTGCCAGTCTTCGGGGGACCCAAAGCACCGGGGAGCTGTTTTTT